Listed below are T cell receptor beta chains from one sample, sequenced in a study of cytomegalovirus exposure and HLA in healthy donors. Sequenced by immunoSEQ multiplex PCR; TCRdb stores in-frame clones only, minus some. The sample includes a few hundred thousand clones, 90% of them seen just once. Sequenced material: PBMCs. These receptors came from a young woman in good health and CMV-seronegative. CDR3s leave out the opening cysteine and the closing phenylalanine or tryptophan.

>TRBV5-6
ASSLGRGEQY
>TRBV29-1
SVEARTGTDTQY
>TRBV27
ASSLRGPSVTDTQY
>TRBV28
ASSPTPTVMYNQPQH
>TRBV5-6
ASSLGSIQPQH
>TRBV19
ASSIGLFKETQY
>TRBV5-6
ASSLAYEQY
>TRBV2
ASGDSSYNEQF
>TRBV11-3
ASSLGSGSGQETQY
>TRBV4-2
ASSQGLADNEQF
>TRBV7-6
ASSFAGTSGGTDTQY
>TRBV6-5
ASRETSGSSYEQY
>TRBV5-1
ASSLVELAGHYNEQF
>TRBV2
ASSGWGLVQEYEQY
>TRBV27
ASRNSPGLAGGIYEQY
>TRBV4-1
ASSQVPGTSGRFGPYNEQF
>TRBV14
ASSSTGNYGYT
>TRBV7-2
ASSAGPSYEQY
>TRBV29-1
SVEGTKKKDNEQF
>TRBV9
ASSGKTGGTGELF
>TRBV18
ASSLGRETQY
>TRBV21-1
AVSGETPTYEQY
>TRBV11-3
ASSQRQGAYEQY